This T cell receptor (beta chain) came from a study of CDR3 diversity in severe acne. This clonotype appeared a few times. TCRdb passed the PCR reads through MiXCR, listing each CDR3 protein once. Of roughly 100,000 distinct CDR3 sequences listed, roughly 51% are singletons. The sample comprised blood. This TCR was sampled from a male donor with acne.

CDR3 sequence: CSIVGYTF. The CDR3 nucleotides read TGCAGTATCGTTGGCTACACCTTC. V gene TRBV20-1 combines with J gene TRBJ1-2; D not certain. There are 8 residues in the CDR3. Germline V gene lookup returns CDR1 DFQATT and CDR2 SNEGSKA (reference sequence). V was trimmed by 8 bases and J by 7 bases, leaving 5 bases between them.